Below, 9 T cell receptor beta chains from the same sample are listed, as sequenced in a study of CD8 T cells in Susac syndrome. RNA totalling roughly 0.5 to 1 ug underwent reverse transcription with random hexamers. Using its own MiXCR run on the immunoSEQ multiplex PCR reads, TCRdb lists one record per CDR3 protein. The sample has roughly 190,000 distinct CDR3 sequences, less than 95% seen once; the top ten hold approximately 0.1%. Sequenced sample: CD4+ T cells from PBMCs. These receptors were collected from a human donor in good health.

V is TRBV30 and J is TRBJ2-7, with D maybe TRBD1 (5 bases). CDR1 GTSNPN and CDR2 SVGIG come from the germline V gene (reference sequence). CDR3 length: 12 residues. The ends were cut back, 4 bases at V and 5 bases at J, with 12 bases in the middle. Here the CDR3 reads CAWKPDSHEQYF. As DNA, the CDR3 is TGTGCCTGGAAGCCAGACAGCCACGAGCAGTACTTC.

The chain employs TRBV5-1 and TRBJ2-5; 9 positions agree with TRBD2. The CDR3 extends over 16 amino acids. Germline CDR1 reads SGHRS; CDR2 reads YFSETQ. Unmatched junction bases numbered 6, after V lost 1 base and J lost 2 bases. The CDR3 coding sequence is TGCGCCAGCAGCTTGTGGAGGACTAGCGAACAAGAGACCCAGTACTTC. Its translation: CASSLWRTSEQETQYF.

V is TRBV24-1 and J is TRBJ2-7, with unresolved D. CDR3 length equals 13 residues. The germline CDR1 and CDR2 sequences are KGHDR and SFDVKD. The V end was cut by 5 bases, the J end by 5 bases, with 12 bases between. CDR3 sequence: CATSAANRHEQYF. Here the CDR3 DNA reads TGTGCCACCAGTGCGGCGAATCGCCACGAGCAGTACTTC.

The chain is built from TRBV5-4 and TRBJ2-7; maybe TRBD1 (5 bases). Trimming removed 4 bases from V and 3 bases from J, with 11 bases in between. The CDR3 extends over 13 amino acids. Germline CDR1 and CDR2: SGHNT and YYREEE (reference sequence). The CDR3 DNA is TGTGCCAGCAGCGCCAAGGGGATCTACGAGCAGTACTTC. This sequence encodes CASSAKGIYEQYF.

This sequence joins TRBV30 and TRBJ2-3; D remains unclear. Germline-derived CDR1 and CDR2 are GTSNPN and SVGIG (reference sequence). The V and J ends lost 2 bases and 2 bases respectively, with 8 bases between them. The CDR3 loop spans 13 amino acids. DNA of the CDR3: TGTGCCTGGAGTAACTCCGTCACAGATACGCAGTATTTT. It codes for CAWSNSVTDTQYF.

CDR3 sequence reads: CASSTIRQSPLFGDEQFF. DNA of the CDR3: TGTGCCAGCAGTACTATACGACAGTCACCGCTTTTTGGCGATGAGCAGTTCTTC. The chain carries TRBV28 and TRBJ2-1; TRBD1 might be the D (5 bases). The CDR3 is made up of 18 amino acids. Trimming cost V 5 bases and J 8 bases, with 28 bases left between them. Per the germline V gene, CDR1 is MDHEN and CDR2 is SYDVKM.

J is TRBJ1-5 and V is TRBV4-2; the D gene is possibly TRBD1 (6 bases). Trimming removed 0 bases from V and 5 bases from J, with 11 bases in between. Germline CDR1 and CDR2: LGHNA and YNFKEQ. CDR3 length: 15 amino acids. CDR3 DNA: TGTGCCAGCAGCCAAGACCCAGGGGAAGATCAGCCCCAGCATTTT. Protein sequence: CASSQDPGEDQPQHF.

The chain recombines TRBV9 with TRBJ2-1, with D unclear. V shed 0 bases and J shed 7 bases, with 8 bases lying between them. This CDR3 comprises 13 residues. Germline assignment: CDR1 SGDLS and CDR2 YYNGEE. CDR3 DNA sequence: TGTGCCAGCAGCGTAGGCGACCTTAATGAGCAGTTCTTC. Protein product: CASSVGDLNEQFF.

This clonotype appeared a single time. The CDR3 is CASRTGQGARGYTF. The CDR3 region has the DNA TGCGCCAGCAGGACCGGACAGGGGGCGCGTGGCTACACCTTC. The chain employs TRBV5-1 and TRBJ1-2; 11 bases are a match to TRBD1. In germline, CDR1 is SGHRS, CDR2 YFSETQ. The CDR3 has 14 residues. The V segment lost 5 bases and the J segment 7 bases; nucleotides outside the gene matches: 7.